This entry features one TCR beta chain sequence. Authors' processing steps: Amplification with reference gene primers provided the estimates of nucleated cell counts. Profiled with immunoSEQ multiplex PCR; TCRdb holds only in-frame clones, not every one. V, J and clone size reflect that table, while D and trimming were determined from the DNA. Among fewer than 300,000 clones, approximately 87% were seen once, and the ten largest hold less than 1.6%. This sample is part of a study of blood T cell repertoires in COVID-19. Study background: COVID-19 samples, acute and convalescent, were from the United States, Italy and Spain. T cells, B-cell-depleted T cells, or PBMCs supplied cDNA or gDNA.

CDR3 length: 14 amino acids. Unmatched junction bases numbered 6, after V lost 6 bases and J lost 7 bases. CDR1 and CDR2 (germline): ENHRY, SYGVKD. This clonotype was sampled from a woman in her 40s who had recovered from COVID-19. The genes are TRBV10-3 and TRBJ1-5; 10 bases are a match to TRBD1. Sequencing input: peripheral blood. The CDR3 here is CAISRTGGHQPQHF. In DNA, the CDR3 is TGTGCCATCAGCAGGACAGGGGGTCACCAGCCCCAGCATTTT.